The entry below describes one T cell receptor (beta chain). No antigen is known for it. Germline CDR1 reads SGHRS; CDR2 reads YFSETQ. Trimming cost V 3 bases and J 4 bases, with 11 bases left between them. This CDR3 region has 14 residues. Peptide-pool stimulation followed by sequencing identified expanded antigen-specific CD4+ clonotypes in the ViraFEST assay. With nine to eleven days of culture completed, CD4+ T cells were isolated. Cells had half their medium changed to IL-2 medium on days 3 and 7. This sample is part of a study of vaccination effects on CD4 cells after COVID-19. General study results and limits: The study found marked clonal contraction of infection- and vaccine-induced clones late after vaccination.

This table comes from immunoSEQ multiplex PCR, and its TCRdb copy is limited to in-frame clones, with some not included. Of around 30,000 clones in the sample, roughly two thirds were seen once. The chain links TRBV5-1 to TRBJ1-3, with D uncertain. The sequencing here drew on CD4+ T cells from PBMCs cultured with HCoV-229E spike peptides, taken before COVID-19 vaccination. This receptor was obtained from a human donor who received a COVID-19 vaccine. As DNA, the CDR3 is TGCGCCAGCAGCTCCGAGGTTGAGGGAAACACCATATATTTT. Translation gives CASSSEVEGNTIYF.